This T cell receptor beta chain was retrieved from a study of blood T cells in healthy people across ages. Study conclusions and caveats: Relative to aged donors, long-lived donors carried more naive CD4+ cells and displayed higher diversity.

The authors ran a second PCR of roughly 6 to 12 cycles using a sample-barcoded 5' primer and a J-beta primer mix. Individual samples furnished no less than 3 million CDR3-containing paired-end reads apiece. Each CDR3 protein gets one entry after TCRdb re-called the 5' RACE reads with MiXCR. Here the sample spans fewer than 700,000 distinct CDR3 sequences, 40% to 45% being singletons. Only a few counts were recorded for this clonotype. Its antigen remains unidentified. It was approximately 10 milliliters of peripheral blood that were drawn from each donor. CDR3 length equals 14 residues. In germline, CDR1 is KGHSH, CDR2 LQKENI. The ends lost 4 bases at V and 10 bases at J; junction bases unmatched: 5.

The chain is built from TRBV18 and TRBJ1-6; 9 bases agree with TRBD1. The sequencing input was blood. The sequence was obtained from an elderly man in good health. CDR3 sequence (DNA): TGTGCCAGCTCACTCGGGACAGGGTCCTCACCCCTCCACTTT. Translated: CASSLGTGSSPLHF. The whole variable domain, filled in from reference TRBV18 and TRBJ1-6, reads NAGVMQNPRHLVRRRGQEARLRCSPMKGHSHVYWYRQLPEEGLKFMVYLQKENIIDESGMPKERFSAEFPKEGPSILRIQQVVRGDSAAYFCASSLGTGSSPLHFGNGTRLTVT.